The rows below give T cell receptor beta chains drawn from one sample of a study of control samples from healthy donors and cancer patients. Sequencing was performed with immunoSEQ multiplex PCR; in TCRdb, only in-frame clones are kept and a portion is missing. The sample has roughly 80,000 clones; almost 95% are singletons. The source material was blood. Source of these receptors: a woman aged 55-70 years in good health. CDR3s include the opening cysteine and the closing phenylalanine or tryptophan. The order of the fields is CDR3 DNA, CDR3 protein, D gene, clone size, V gene, J gene. A D gene is named only where the DNA matches it firmly. Size tells how often a clone was seen (once, few, many) or the class of an expanded clone, and some rows leave it out.

CDR3nt: TGCGCCAGCAGCTTACAGGGGGTTGGGAACACTGAAGCTTTCTTT
CDR3aa: CASSLQGVGNTEAFF
d_gene: TRBD1
abundance: NA
v_gene: TRBV5-1
j_gene: TRBJ1-1

CDR3nt: TGTGCCAGCAGTGAAGTGGCAAATCAGCCCCAGCATTTT
CDR3aa: CASSEVANQPQHF
d_gene: NA
abundance: NA
v_gene: TRBV6-1
j_gene: TRBJ1-5

CDR3nt: TGTGCCAGCAGCTTAGATCCTCAGGGTTCTGGAAACACCATATATTTT
CDR3aa: CASSLDPQGSGNTIYF
d_gene: NA
abundance: NA
v_gene: TRBV7-6
j_gene: TRBJ1-3

CDR3nt: TGCGCCAGCAGCCGGGACAGTCCAAATGAAAAACTGTTTTTT
CDR3aa: CASSRDSPNEKLFF
d_gene: TRBD1
abundance: NA
v_gene: TRBV5-1
j_gene: TRBJ1-4

CDR3nt: TGCGCCAGCAGCCGAGGACCCGGAAGATATAATGAAAAACTGTTTTTT
CDR3aa: CASSRGPGRYNEKLFF
d_gene: NA
abundance: NA
v_gene: TRBV4-1
j_gene: TRBJ1-4

CDR3nt: TGTGCCAGTAGTATGGAGGCGAAAAGGAACACCATATATTTT
CDR3aa: CASSMEAKRNTIYF
d_gene: NA
abundance: NA
v_gene: TRBV19
j_gene: TRBJ1-3

CDR3nt: TGTGCCAGCAGCTCTACAGGGTACGGGAACACTGAAGCTTTCTTT
CDR3aa: CASSSTGYGNTEAFF
d_gene: NA
abundance: NA
v_gene: TRBV7-9
j_gene: TRBJ1-1

CDR3nt: TGTGCCAGCAGTTCAGAGGGTGGGCAGTTCTTC
CDR3aa: CASSSEGGQFF
d_gene: NA
abundance: once
v_gene: TRBV27
j_gene: TRBJ2-1

CDR3nt: TGTGCCAGTAGTATAGACAGGGAGAGTGAAGCTTTCTTT
CDR3aa: CASSIDRESEAFF
d_gene: NA
abundance: few
v_gene: TRBV19
j_gene: TRBJ1-1

CDR3nt: TGTGCCAGCAGCCCCCGGACTAGCGGGATCAGTGATACGCAGTATTTT
CDR3aa: CASSPRTSGISDTQYF
d_gene: TRBD2
abundance: NA
v_gene: TRBV7-2
j_gene: TRBJ2-3

CDR3nt: TGTGCATTAAAGGTTGGAAACACCATATATTTT
CDR3aa: CALKVGNTIYF
d_gene: NA
abundance: NA
v_gene: TRBV30
j_gene: TRBJ1-3

CDR3nt: TGTGCCTGGAGGGATATCTACAGGGTCGGGGAAAAACTGTTTTTT
CDR3aa: CAWRDIYRVGEKLFF
d_gene: NA
abundance: NA
v_gene: TRBV30
j_gene: TRBJ1-4

CDR3nt: TGTGCCAGCAGTTATGGGGTAGCGTCCCAAGAGACCCAGTACTTC
CDR3aa: CASSYGVASQETQYF
d_gene: NA
abundance: NA
v_gene: TRBV6-5
j_gene: TRBJ2-5

CDR3nt: TGTGCCAGCAGCTTGCCGCAGGGGTGGGGATCCTATGGCTACACCTTC
CDR3aa: CASSLPQGWGSYGYTF
d_gene: NA
abundance: once
v_gene: TRBV5-6
j_gene: TRBJ1-2

CDR3nt: TGTGCCAGCAGCGTTGGACACACGAGGGCTGGAAACACCATATATTTT
CDR3aa: CASSVGHTRAGNTIYF
d_gene: NA
abundance: NA
v_gene: TRBV9
j_gene: TRBJ1-3

CDR3nt: TGTGCCAGCAGGGGCACTGGTCAGCCCCAGCATTTT
CDR3aa: CASRGTGQPQHF
d_gene: NA
abundance: NA
v_gene: TRBV12-3/TRBV12-4
j_gene: TRBJ1-5

CDR3nt: TGTGCCATCATGGGGACAGGGGGTATGAACACTGAAGCTTTCTTT
CDR3aa: CAIMGTGGMNTEAFF
d_gene: TRBD1
abundance: NA
v_gene: TRBV10-3
j_gene: TRBJ1-1

CDR3nt: TGCGCCAGCAGTGAACAACTCTCTGGAAACACCATATATTTT
CDR3aa: CASSEQLSGNTIYF
d_gene: NA
abundance: once
v_gene: TRBV10-2
j_gene: TRBJ1-3

CDR3nt: TGTGCCAGTAATTTCGGACTAGCGTTCTACAATGAGCAGTTCTTC
CDR3aa: CASNFGLAFYNEQFF
d_gene: TRBD2
abundance: once
v_gene: TRBV19
j_gene: TRBJ2-1

CDR3nt: TGTGCCAGCGGATACCAGGGGGGAGCGGGTGGCTACACCTTC
CDR3aa: CASGYQGGAGGYTF
d_gene: TRBD1
abundance: NA
v_gene: TRBV6-5
j_gene: TRBJ1-2

CDR3nt: TGTGCCAGCAGTTCTACAGGGATGGGTGTTAATTCACCCCTCCACTTT
CDR3aa: CASSSTGMGVNSPLHF
d_gene: NA
abundance: NA
v_gene: TRBV28
j_gene: TRBJ1-6

CDR3nt: TGTGCCAGCAGCCAAGCTATACACGGACAGTCGGCTGAAGCTTTCTTT
CDR3aa: CASSQAIHGQSAEAFF
d_gene: NA
abundance: few
v_gene: TRBV3-1/TRBV3-2
j_gene: TRBJ1-1

CDR3nt: TGTGCCAGCACCCTACAGGGAGTCGGCTATGGCTACACCTTC
CDR3aa: CASTLQGVGYGYTF
d_gene: NA
abundance: once
v_gene: TRBV5-8
j_gene: TRBJ1-2

CDR3nt: TGCGCCAGCAGCTTGACGGGGCTTCGGGACGAGCAGTACTTC
CDR3aa: CASSLTGLRDEQYF
d_gene: NA
abundance: once
v_gene: TRBV5-1
j_gene: TRBJ2-7

CDR3nt: TGTGCCAGCAGTAGGGGACTAGCGGGAGTGAGCGAGCAGTACTTC
CDR3aa: CASSRGLAGVSEQYF
d_gene: TRBD2
abundance: NA
v_gene: TRBV6-5
j_gene: TRBJ2-7

CDR3nt: TGTGCCATCAGTGAGTCGGAGGGTCGCCGGGAGCTCAACTATGGCTACACCTTC
CDR3aa: CAISESEGRRELNYGYTF
d_gene: NA
abundance: NA
v_gene: TRBV10-3
j_gene: TRBJ1-2

CDR3nt: TGTGCCAGCAGGGGGACCGGGACAGGGGACACTGAAGCTTTCTTT
CDR3aa: CASRGTGTGDTEAFF
d_gene: TRBD1
abundance: NA
v_gene: TRBV28
j_gene: TRBJ1-1

CDR3nt: TGCGCCAGCAGCGAACAACAGGGTTGGGGGGGAAACACCATATATTTT
CDR3aa: CASSEQQGWGGNTIYF
d_gene: NA
abundance: NA
v_gene: TRBV4-3
j_gene: TRBJ1-3

CDR3nt: TGTGCCAGCAGCCAAGGAGATACGCAGTATTTT
CDR3aa: CASSQGDTQYF
d_gene: NA
abundance: NA
v_gene: TRBV3-1/TRBV3-2
j_gene: TRBJ2-3

CDR3nt: TGTGCCAGCAGTTTAGGCCTGGGCGGAGGGGGAGGTCAGCCCCAGCATTTT
CDR3aa: CASSLGLGGGGGQPQHF
d_gene: NA
abundance: NA
v_gene: TRBV27
j_gene: TRBJ1-5

CDR3nt: TGTGCCAATACTCCTCGGGGGAGCAATCAGCCCCAGCATTTT
CDR3aa: CANTPRGSNQPQHF
d_gene: NA
abundance: once
v_gene: TRBV18
j_gene: TRBJ1-5

CDR3nt: TGTGCCAGCAGCCCCAGCCCCGGGACAACGGCTGGGGCCAACGTCCTGACTTTC
CDR3aa: CASSPSPGTTAGANVLTF
d_gene: NA
abundance: NA
v_gene: TRBV7-9
j_gene: TRBJ2-6

CDR3nt: TGCGCCAGCAGCATCACTAGCGGAGTGTACAATGAGCAGTTCTTC
CDR3aa: CASSITSGVYNEQFF
d_gene: TRBD2
abundance: NA
v_gene: TRBV5-1
j_gene: TRBJ2-1

CDR3nt: TGTGCCAGTAGTGCCCGAAACGGGGGCTACACCTTC
CDR3aa: CASSARNGGYTF
d_gene: NA
abundance: NA
v_gene: TRBV19
j_gene: TRBJ1-2

CDR3nt: TGTGCTAGTGGTTTCACCCCCGCTAGCGGATCTTCCTACAATGAGCAGTTCTTC
CDR3aa: CASGFTPASGSSYNEQFF
d_gene: TRBD2
abundance: NA
v_gene: TRBV12-5
j_gene: TRBJ2-1

CDR3nt: TGTGCCAGCAGTTCACTCGGGACAGCGGACCACGAGCAGTACTTC
CDR3aa: CASSSLGTADHEQYF
d_gene: TRBD1
abundance: NA
v_gene: TRBV27
j_gene: TRBJ2-7

CDR3nt: TGTGCCAGCAGCTTAGCTTTGGGACAGGCATACCAAGAGACCCAGTACTTC
CDR3aa: CASSLALGQAYQETQYF
d_gene: TRBD1
abundance: NA
v_gene: TRBV7-2
j_gene: TRBJ2-5

CDR3nt: TGTGCTAGTGGACTACAGGGATCTCGGGGCTACACCTTC
CDR3aa: CASGLQGSRGYTF
d_gene: NA
abundance: NA
v_gene: TRBV12-5
j_gene: TRBJ1-2

CDR3nt: TGTGCCAGCAGTTCGGCCCAAGGAGACACTGAAGCTTTCTTT
CDR3aa: CASSSAQGDTEAFF
d_gene: NA
abundance: NA
v_gene: TRBV28
j_gene: TRBJ1-1

CDR3nt: TGTGCCAGCAGTTTTCAGCAGGGGCGATCCTATAATTCACCCCTCCACTTT
CDR3aa: CASSFQQGRSYNSPLHF
d_gene: NA
abundance: NA
v_gene: TRBV27
j_gene: TRBJ1-6

CDR3nt: TGTGCCTGGAGTGTACAGGGGTTTCGTACAGATACGCAGTATTTT
CDR3aa: CAWSVQGFRTDTQYF
d_gene: TRBD1
abundance: NA
v_gene: TRBV30
j_gene: TRBJ2-3

CDR3nt: TGTGCTAGCAGTCCCACGACGGCTAGCGGAGGGGGGACCCAGTACTTC
CDR3aa: CASSPTTASGGGTQYF
d_gene: NA
abundance: NA
v_gene: TRBV7-7
j_gene: TRBJ2-5

CDR3nt: TGTGCCAGCAGCCACCGGGAGGGTAATGAAAAACTGTTTTTT
CDR3aa: CASSHREGNEKLFF
d_gene: NA
abundance: NA
v_gene: TRBV3-1/TRBV3-2
j_gene: TRBJ1-4

CDR3nt: TGTGCCAGCAGCTGGACTAGCACTAACACCGGGGAGCTGTTTTTT
CDR3aa: CASSWTSTNTGELFF
d_gene: TRBD2
abundance: NA
v_gene: TRBV7-9
j_gene: TRBJ2-2

CDR3nt: TGTGCCAGCAGCGACGGGAGGGTCGTTCGAGGCTACACCTTC
CDR3aa: CASSDGRVVRGYTF
d_gene: NA
abundance: NA
v_gene: TRBV9
j_gene: TRBJ1-2

CDR3nt: TGTGCCAGCAGTCAAACCGGGACAGGGGGAAGGGGTACTGAAGCTTTCTTT
CDR3aa: CASSQTGTGGRGTEAFF
d_gene: TRBD1
abundance: few
v_gene: TRBV28
j_gene: TRBJ1-1

CDR3nt: TGTGCCTGCCATAAGCCGGCCCCCTACAATGAGCAGTTCTTC
CDR3aa: CACHKPAPYNEQFF
d_gene: NA
abundance: NA
v_gene: TRBV30
j_gene: TRBJ2-1

CDR3nt: TGTGCCTGGACTCTCAATAGGGGGGGAGGAGGCACAGATACGCAGTATTTT
CDR3aa: CAWTLNRGGGGTDTQYF
d_gene: NA
abundance: NA
v_gene: TRBV30
j_gene: TRBJ2-3

CDR3nt: TGTGCCAGCAGTTGGGGCTCAGGGGGGAACACCGGGGAGCTGTTTTTT
CDR3aa: CASSWGSGGNTGELFF
d_gene: TRBD1
abundance: NA
v_gene: TRBV27
j_gene: TRBJ2-2

CDR3nt: TGTGCCAGCAGGTGGAGCGGGGCCAACAATGAGCAGTTCTTC
CDR3aa: CASRWSGANNEQFF
d_gene: TRBD2
abundance: NA
v_gene: TRBV7-9
j_gene: TRBJ2-1

CDR3nt: TGCGCCAGCAGCTCGGGTGGGGGACAGAGGCAGTTCTTC
CDR3aa: CASSSGGGQRQFF
d_gene: TRBD1
abundance: NA
v_gene: TRBV5-1
j_gene: TRBJ2-1

CDR3nt: TGCGCCAGCAGCATTGACGCCCCTCGCGATGAGCAGTTCTTC
CDR3aa: CASSIDAPRDEQFF
d_gene: NA
abundance: NA
v_gene: TRBV5-1
j_gene: TRBJ2-1